The 7 T cell receptor beta chains below all came from one sample that was sequenced in a study of OX40 agonist ivuxolimab in advanced cancers. Generated by immunoSEQ multiplex PCR, the TCRdb table keeps only in-frame clones and is missing some. Seen here are tens of thousands of clones, 88% observed once, and the top ten hold 4.1%. The source was CD4+ or CD8+ T cells sorted from blood, collected in a trial of the OX40 agonist ivuxolimab. These receptors were taken from an adult with an advanced solid tumor such as melanoma, head and neck, liver or kidney cancer.

This clone showed up just once. The gene calls are TRBV11-3 and TRBJ2-3; the D is unclear. The CDR3 is 11 residues long. The germline gives CDR1 SGHNT, CDR2 YENEEA. V was trimmed by 3 bases and J by 6 bases, leaving 4 bases between them. The CDR3 nucleotides read TGTGCCAGCAGCTTGGTGGATACGCAGTATTTT. Its protein product is CASSLVDTQYF. The whole variable domain, filled in from reference TRBV11-3 and TRBJ2-3, reads EAGVVQSPRYKIIEKKQPVAFWCNPISGHNTLYWYLQNLGQGPELLIRYENEEAVDDSQLPKDRFSAERLKGVDSTLKIQPAELGDSAVYLCASSLVDTQYFGPGTRLTVL.

The CDR3 DNA reads as TGTGCCAGTAGGGTATCTCCTAGCATCAATGAGCAGTTCTTC. It codes for CASRVSPSINEQFF. This rearrangement joins TRBV19 to TRBJ2-1, with D tentatively TRBD2 (5 bases). The CDR3 consists of 14 residues. CDR1 is LNHDA and CDR2 is SQIVND in the germline V gene (reference sequence). V dropped 6 bases and J dropped 6 bases, with 15 bases sitting between them.

The chain is built from TRBV2 and TRBJ2-5, with 9 bases fitting TRBD1. Trimming cost V 9 bases and J 5 bases; bases outside gene matches: 10. Germline lookup yields CDR1 SNHLY and CDR2 FYNNEI. The CDR3 contains 14 residues. CDR3 region: CARGNTGGRETQYF. The CDR3 bases are TGTGCCAGGGGAAATACAGGGGGCCGGGAGACCCAGTACTTC.

The gene calls are TRBV11-3 and TRBJ1-5; 7 nucleotides align to TRBD1. Germline loops: CDR1 SGHNT, CDR2 YENEEA. The trim removed 0 bases at V and 7 bases at J, leaving 6 bases unmatched. This CDR3 is 15 amino acids long. The CDR3 reads CASSLEGGAGQPQHF. In DNA form, the CDR3 reads TGTGCCAGCAGCTTAGAAGGGGGCGCGGGACAGCCCCAGCATTTT. The full variable domain, rest sourced from reference TRBV11-3 and TRBJ1-5, is EAGVVQSPRYKIIEKKQPVAFWCNPISGHNTLYWYLQNLGQGPELLIRYENEEAVDDSQLPKDRFSAERLKGVDSTLKIQPAELGDSAVYLCASSLEGGAGQPQHFGDGTRLSIL.

The chain links TRBV5-5 to TRBJ2-3, with 12 bases aligning to TRBD2. V was pared by 1 base and J by 2 bases, with 11 bases of the junction left unmatched. The germline gives CDR1 SGHKS, CDR2 YYEKEE (reference sequence). This CDR3 has 19 amino acids. The CDR3 bases are TGTGCCAGCAGCTTGCGGACTAGCGGGGCTGGGGGTCACACAGATACGCAGTATTTT. Protein: CASSLRTSGAGGHTDTQYF.

The V call is TRBV18, the J call TRBJ2-5; 10 nucleotides line up with TRBD2. V dropped 8 bases and J dropped 0; count of bases not matched to a gene: 3. The CDR3 has 14 amino acids. Germline loops: CDR1 KGHSH, CDR2 LQKENI. CDR3 sequence (DNA): TGTGCCAGCGCACTAGCGGGGTACCAAGAGACCCAGTACTTC. Translating it yields CASALAGYQETQYF.

The chain couples TRBV9 to TRBJ1-5, with D unresolved. V was shortened by 5 bases and J by 1 base, with 10 bases between the two germline ends. Germline CDR1 SGDLS, CDR2 YYNGEE. The CDR3 is 14 amino acids. The CDR3 spells CASSAGLSNQPQHF. Written as DNA, the CDR3 is TGTGCCAGCAGTGCGGGGTTGAGCAATCAGCCCCAGCATTTT.